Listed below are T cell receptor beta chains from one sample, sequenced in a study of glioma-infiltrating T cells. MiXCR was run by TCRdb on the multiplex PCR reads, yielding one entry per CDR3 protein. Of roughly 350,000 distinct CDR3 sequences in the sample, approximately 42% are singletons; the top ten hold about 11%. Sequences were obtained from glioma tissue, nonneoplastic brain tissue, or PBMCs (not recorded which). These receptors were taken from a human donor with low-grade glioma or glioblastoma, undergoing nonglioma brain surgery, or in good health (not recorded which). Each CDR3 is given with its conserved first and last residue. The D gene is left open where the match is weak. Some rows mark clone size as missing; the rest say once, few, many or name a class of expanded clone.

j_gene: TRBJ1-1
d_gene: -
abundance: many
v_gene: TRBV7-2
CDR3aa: CASSSFLGSLGAFF
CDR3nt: TGTGCCAGCAGCTCATTCCTTGGATCCCTCGGAGCTTTCTTT

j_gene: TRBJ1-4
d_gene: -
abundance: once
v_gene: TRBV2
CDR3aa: CASSEVNEKLFF
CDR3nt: TGTGCCAGCAGTGAAGTTAATGAAAAACTGTTTTTT

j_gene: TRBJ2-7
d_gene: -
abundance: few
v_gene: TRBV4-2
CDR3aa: CASSQEYSGEDEQYF
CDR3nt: TGTGCCAGCAGCCAAGAGTATTCGGGAGAAGACGAGCAGTACTTC

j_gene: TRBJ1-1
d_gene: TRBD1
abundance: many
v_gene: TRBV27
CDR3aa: CASSYNRDRGTEAFF
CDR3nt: TGTGCCAGCAGCTACAACCGGGACAGAGGAACTGAAGCTTTCTTT

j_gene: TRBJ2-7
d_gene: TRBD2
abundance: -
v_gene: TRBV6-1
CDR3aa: CAISALAGETYEQYF
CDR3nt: TGTGCCATCAGTGCTTTGGCGGGAGAAACCTACGAGCAGTACTTC

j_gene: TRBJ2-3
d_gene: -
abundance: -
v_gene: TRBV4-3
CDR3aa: CASSQGTGLARGTDTQYF
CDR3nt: TGCGCCAGCAGCCAAGGGACAGGACTAGCCAGGGGAACAGATACGCAGTATTTT

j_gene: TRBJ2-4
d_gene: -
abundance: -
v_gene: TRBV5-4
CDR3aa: CASSFSAKNIQYF
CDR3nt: TGTGCCAGCAGCTTCTCGGCCAAAAACATTCAGTACTTC

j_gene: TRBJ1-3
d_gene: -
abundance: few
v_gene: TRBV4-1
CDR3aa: CASSQDERAGNTIYF
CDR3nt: TGCGCCAGCAGCCAAGATGAAAGGGCTGGAAACACCATATATTTT

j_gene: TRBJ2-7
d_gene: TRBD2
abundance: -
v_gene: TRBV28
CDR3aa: CASSLPGLGPSEQYF
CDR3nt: TGTGCCAGCAGTTTACCGGGACTAGGGCCCTCCGAGCAGTACTTC

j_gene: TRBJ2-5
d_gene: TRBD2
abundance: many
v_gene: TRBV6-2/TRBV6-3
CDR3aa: CASSLQGIAGALETQYF
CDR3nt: TGTGCCAGCAGTTTACAGGGGATAGCGGGAGCTCTAGAGACCCAGTACTTC

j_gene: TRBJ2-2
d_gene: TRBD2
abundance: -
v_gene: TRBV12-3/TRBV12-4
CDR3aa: CASSTTAGRGTGELFF
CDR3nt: TGTGCCAGCAGTACAACAGCGGGGAGGGGCACCGGGGAGCTGTTTTTT

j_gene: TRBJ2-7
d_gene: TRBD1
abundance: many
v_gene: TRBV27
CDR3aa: CASSLQGQRQYF
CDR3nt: TGTGCCAGCAGTTTACAGGGACAGAGGCAGTACTTC

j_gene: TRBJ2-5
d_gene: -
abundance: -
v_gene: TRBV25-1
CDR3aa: CASRETGEETQYF
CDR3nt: TGTGCCAGCAGAGAGACAGGCGAAGAGACCCAGTACTTC

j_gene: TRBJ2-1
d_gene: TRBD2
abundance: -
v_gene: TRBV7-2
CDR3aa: CASSPRRLAGAGEQFF
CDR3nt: TGTGCCAGCAGCCCCCGCAGACTAGCGGGAGCGGGTGAGCAGTTCTTC

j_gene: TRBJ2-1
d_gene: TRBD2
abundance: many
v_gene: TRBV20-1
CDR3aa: CSAQEAGGPRYNEQFF
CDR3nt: TGCAGTGCCCAGGAAGCGGGAGGGCCTCGGTACAATGAGCAGTTCTTC

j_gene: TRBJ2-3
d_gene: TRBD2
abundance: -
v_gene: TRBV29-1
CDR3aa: CSVDGVAGGPRTDTQYF
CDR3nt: TGCAGCGTTGATGGAGTAGCGGGAGGGCCCCGCACAGATACGCAGTATTTT

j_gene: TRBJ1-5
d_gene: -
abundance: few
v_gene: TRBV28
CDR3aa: CASSGFFQPQHF
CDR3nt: TGTGCCTCCTCAGGGTTTTTTCAGCCCCAGCATTTT

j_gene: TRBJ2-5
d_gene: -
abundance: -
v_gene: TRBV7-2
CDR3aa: CASSLGGGSQETQYF
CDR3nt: TGTGCCAGCAGCCTTGGGGGCGGGAGCCAAGAGACCCAGTACTTC

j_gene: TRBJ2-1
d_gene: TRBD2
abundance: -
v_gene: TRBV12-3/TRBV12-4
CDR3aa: CASSSPGLAGGPALDEQFF
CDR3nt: TGTGCCAGCAGTTCACCGGGACTAGCGGGAGGGCCGGCGTTAGATGAGCAGTTCTTC

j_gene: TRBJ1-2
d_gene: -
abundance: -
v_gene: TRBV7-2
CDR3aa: CASSLENLGGYTF
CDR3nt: TGTGCCAGCAGCTTAGAAAATCTCGGAGGCTACACCTTC

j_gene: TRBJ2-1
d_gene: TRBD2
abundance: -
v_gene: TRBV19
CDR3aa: CASRGLAVYNKQFF
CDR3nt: TGTGCCAGTAGAGGGCTAGCGGTCTACAATAAGCAGTTCTTC

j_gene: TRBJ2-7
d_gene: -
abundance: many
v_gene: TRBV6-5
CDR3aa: CASSYSPGSSYEQYF
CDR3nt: TGTGCCAGCAGTTACTCCCCAGGTTCCTCCTACGAGCAGTACTTC

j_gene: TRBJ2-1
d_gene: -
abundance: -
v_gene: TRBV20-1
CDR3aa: CSAPRQIGAGEQFF
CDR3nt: TGCAGTGCACCCCGCCAAATAGGGGCCGGGGAGCAGTTCTTC

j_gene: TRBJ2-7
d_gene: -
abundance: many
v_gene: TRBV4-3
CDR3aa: CASSQTSGGEVYEQYF
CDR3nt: TGCGCCAGCAGCCAAACTTCAGGCGGGGAGGTCTACGAGCAGTACTTC

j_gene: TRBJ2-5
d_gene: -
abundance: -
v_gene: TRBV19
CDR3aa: CASSIWGRQQETQYF
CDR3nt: TGTGCCAGTAGTATATGGGGGAGGCAGCAAGAGACCCAGTACTTC

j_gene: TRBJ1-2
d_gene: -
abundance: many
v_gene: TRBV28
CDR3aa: CASSFHISNYGYTF
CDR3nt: TGTGCCAGCAGTTTTCACATCTCTAACTATGGCTACACCTTC

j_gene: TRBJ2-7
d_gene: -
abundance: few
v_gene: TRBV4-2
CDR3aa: CASSLRTGKSNYEQYF
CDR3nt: TGTGCCAGCAGCTTAAGAACAGGGAAGTCGAACTACGAGCAGTACTTC

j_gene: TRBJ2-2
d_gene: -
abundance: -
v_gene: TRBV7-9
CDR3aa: CARSGGYDTGELFF
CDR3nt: TGTGCCAGGAGCGGTGGTTACGACACCGGGGAGCTGTTTTTT

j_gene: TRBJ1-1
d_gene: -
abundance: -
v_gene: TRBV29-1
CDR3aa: CSGLDTMNTEAFF
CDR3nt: TGCAGCGGCCTGGACACGATGAACACTGAAGCTTTCTTT

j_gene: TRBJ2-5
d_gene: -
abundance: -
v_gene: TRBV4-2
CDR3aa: CASSQDEGRGYETQYF
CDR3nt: TGTGCCAGCAGCCAAGATGAAGGCAGGGGATACGAGACCCAGTACTTC

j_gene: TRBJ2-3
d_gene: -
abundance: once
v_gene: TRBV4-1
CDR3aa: CASSHGHPGVTQYF
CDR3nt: TGCGCCAGCAGCCACGGACATCCTGGGGTTACGCAGTATTTT

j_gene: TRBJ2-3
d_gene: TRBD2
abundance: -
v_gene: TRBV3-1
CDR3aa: CASSQVASGVTDTQYF
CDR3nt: TGTGCCAGCAGCCAAGTTGCTAGCGGGGTTACAGATACGCAGTATTTT

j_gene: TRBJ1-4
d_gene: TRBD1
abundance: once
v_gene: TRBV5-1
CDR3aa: CASSLQGQGGEKLFF
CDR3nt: TGCGCCAGCAGCTTACAGGGACAGGGAGGGGAAAAACTGTTTTTT

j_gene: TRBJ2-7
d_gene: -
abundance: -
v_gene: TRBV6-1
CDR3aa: CASTGAPYEQYF
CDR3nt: TGTGCCAGTACTGGGGCTCCATACGAGCAGTACTTC

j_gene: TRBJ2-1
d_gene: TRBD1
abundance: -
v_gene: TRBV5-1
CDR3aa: CASSGPGQGNDEKFF
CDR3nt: TGCGCCAGCAGCGGACCGGGACAGGGGAACGATGAGAAGTTCTTC

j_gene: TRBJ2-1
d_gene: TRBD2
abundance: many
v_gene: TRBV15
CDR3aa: CATSLAGAIFNEQFF
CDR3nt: TGTGCCACCAGCCTAGCGGGGGCAATTTTTAATGAGCAGTTCTTC

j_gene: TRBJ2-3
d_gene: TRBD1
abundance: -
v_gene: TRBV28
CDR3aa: CASQTGVASGTDTQYF
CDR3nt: TGTGCCAGCCAGACAGGGGTAGCTTCGGGCACAGATACGCAGTATTTT

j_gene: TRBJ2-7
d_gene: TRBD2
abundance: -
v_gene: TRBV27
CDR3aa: CASSNTPTSGMGEQYF
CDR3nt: TGTGCCAGCAGTAACACCCCGACTAGCGGGATGGGCGAGCAGTACTTC

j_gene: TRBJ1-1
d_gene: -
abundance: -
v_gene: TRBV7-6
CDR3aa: CASSPYMDTKAFF
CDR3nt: TGTGCCAGCAGCCCATATATGGACACTAAAGCTTTCTTT

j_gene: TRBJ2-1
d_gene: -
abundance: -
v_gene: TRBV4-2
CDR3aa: CASSRPEAPYNEQFF
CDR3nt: TGTGCCAGCAGCCGCCCCGAGGCACCTTACAATGAGCAGTTCTTC

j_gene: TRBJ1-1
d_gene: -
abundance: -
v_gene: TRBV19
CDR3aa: CASNLRDGPNTEAFF
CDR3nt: TGTGCCAGCAACTTAAGGGACGGACCGAACACTGAAGCTTTCTTT

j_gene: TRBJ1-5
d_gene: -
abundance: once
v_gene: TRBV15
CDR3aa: CATSRDNQPPHF
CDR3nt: TGTGCCACGAGCAGAGATAACCAGCCCCCGCATTTT

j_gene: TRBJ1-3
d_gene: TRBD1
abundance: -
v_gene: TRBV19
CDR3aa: CASSTSSTGAGNTIYF
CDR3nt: TGTGCCAGTAGTACCTCCTCGACAGGGGCTGGAAACACCATATATTTT

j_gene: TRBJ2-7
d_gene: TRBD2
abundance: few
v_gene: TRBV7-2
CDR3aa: CASSLKTSGSYEQYF
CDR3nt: TGTGCCAGCAGCTTGAAGACTAGCGGCTCCTACGAGCAGTACTTC

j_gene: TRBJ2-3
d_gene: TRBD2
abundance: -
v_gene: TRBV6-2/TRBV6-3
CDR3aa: CASRSLAGGPDTQYF
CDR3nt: TGTGCCAGCAGATCCCTAGCGGGAGGGCCGGATACGCAGTATTTT

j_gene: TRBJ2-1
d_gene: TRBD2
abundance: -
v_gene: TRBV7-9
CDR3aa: CASSLGVAGVDNYNEQFF
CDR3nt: TGTGCCAGCAGCTTAGGAGTAGCGGGAGTGGATAACTACAATGAGCAGTTCTTC

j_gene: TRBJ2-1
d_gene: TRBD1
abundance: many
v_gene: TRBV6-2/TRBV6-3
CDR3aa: CASRSPGQGVGFAFF
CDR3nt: TGTGCCAGCAGGTCCCCGGGACAGGGGGTTGGTTTTGCGTTCTTC

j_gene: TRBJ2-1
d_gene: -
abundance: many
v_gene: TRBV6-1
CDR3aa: CASSLNVYNEQFF
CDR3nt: TGTGCCAGCAGCCTTAACGTCTACAATGAGCAGTTCTTC

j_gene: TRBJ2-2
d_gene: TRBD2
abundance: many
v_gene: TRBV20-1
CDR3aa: CSARLAGVYTGELFF
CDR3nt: TGCAGTGCTAGACTTGCGGGAGTGTACACCGGGGAGCTGTTTTTT

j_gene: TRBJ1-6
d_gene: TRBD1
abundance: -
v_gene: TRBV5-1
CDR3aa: CASRPTGGYNSPLHF
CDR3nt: TGCGCCAGCAGACCGACAGGGGGCTATAATTCACCCCTCCACTTT

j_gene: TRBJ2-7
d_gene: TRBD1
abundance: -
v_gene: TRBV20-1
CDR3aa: CSGRDRDYEQYF
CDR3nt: TGCAGCGGCCGGGACAGGGACTACGAGCAGTACTTC

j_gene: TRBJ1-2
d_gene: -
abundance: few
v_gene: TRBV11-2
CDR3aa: CASSPLGPRGGYTF
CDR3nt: TGTGCCAGCAGCCCTCTAGGTCCTCGGGGTGGCTACACCTTC

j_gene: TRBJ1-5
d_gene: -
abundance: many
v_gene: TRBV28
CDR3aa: CASSLFLGTNSNQPQHF
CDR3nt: TGTGCCAGCAGTTTATTTCTCGGGACTAATAGCAATCAGCCCCAGCATTTT

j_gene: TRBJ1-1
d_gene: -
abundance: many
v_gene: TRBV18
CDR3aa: CASSPRAFSEAFF
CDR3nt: TGTGCCAGCTCACCACGTGCCTTCTCCGAAGCTTTCTTT

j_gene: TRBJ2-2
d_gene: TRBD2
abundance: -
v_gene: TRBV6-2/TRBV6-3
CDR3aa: CASWFSGGTVELFF
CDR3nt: TGTGCCAGCTGGTTTAGCGGGGGCACCGTGGAGCTGTTTTTT